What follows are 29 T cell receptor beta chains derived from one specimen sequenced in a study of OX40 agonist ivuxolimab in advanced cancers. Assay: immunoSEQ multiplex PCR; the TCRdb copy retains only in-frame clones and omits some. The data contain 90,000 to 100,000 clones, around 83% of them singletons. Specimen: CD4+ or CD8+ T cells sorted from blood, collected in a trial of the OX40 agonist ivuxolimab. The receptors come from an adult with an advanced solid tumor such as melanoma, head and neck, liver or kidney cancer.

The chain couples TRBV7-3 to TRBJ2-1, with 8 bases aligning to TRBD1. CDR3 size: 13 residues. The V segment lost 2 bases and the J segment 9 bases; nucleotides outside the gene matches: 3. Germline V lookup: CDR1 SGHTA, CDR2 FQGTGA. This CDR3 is CASSLGTGVEQFF. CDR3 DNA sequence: TGTGCCAGCAGCTTAGGGACAGGAGTTGAGCAGTTCTTC. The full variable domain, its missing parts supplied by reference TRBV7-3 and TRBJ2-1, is GAGVSQTPSNKVTEKGKYVELRCDPISGHTALYWYRQSLGQGPEFLIYFQGTGAADDSGLPNDRFFAVRPEGSVSTLKIQRTERGDSAVYLCASSLGTGVEQFFGPGTRLTVL.

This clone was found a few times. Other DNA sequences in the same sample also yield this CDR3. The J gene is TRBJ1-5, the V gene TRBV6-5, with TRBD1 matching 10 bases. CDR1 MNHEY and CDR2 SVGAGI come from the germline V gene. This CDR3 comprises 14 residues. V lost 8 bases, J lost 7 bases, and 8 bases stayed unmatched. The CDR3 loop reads CASSRTGGRQPQHF. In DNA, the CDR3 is TGTGCCAGCTCGCGGACAGGGGGAAGGCAGCCCCAGCATTTT.

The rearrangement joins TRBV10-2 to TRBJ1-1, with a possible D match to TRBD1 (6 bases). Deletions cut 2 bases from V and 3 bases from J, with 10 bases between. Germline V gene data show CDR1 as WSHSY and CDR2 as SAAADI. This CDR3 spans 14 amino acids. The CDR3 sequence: CASSEGGSDTEAFF. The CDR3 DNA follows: TGCGCCAGCAGTGAGGGGGGCTCGGACACTGAAGCTTTCTTT.

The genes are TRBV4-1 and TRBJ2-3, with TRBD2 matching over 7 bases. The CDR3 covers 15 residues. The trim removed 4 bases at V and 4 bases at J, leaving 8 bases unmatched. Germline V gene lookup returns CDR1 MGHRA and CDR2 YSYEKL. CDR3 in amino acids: CASSRAGAGADTQYF. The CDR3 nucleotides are TGCGCCAGCAGCCGGGCGGGAGCAGGCGCAGATACGCAGTATTTT.

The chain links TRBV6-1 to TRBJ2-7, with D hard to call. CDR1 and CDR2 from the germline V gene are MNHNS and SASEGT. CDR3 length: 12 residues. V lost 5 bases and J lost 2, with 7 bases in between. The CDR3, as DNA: TGTGCCAGCAGTCGAGACCCCTACGAGCAGTACTTC. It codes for CASSRDPYEQYF.

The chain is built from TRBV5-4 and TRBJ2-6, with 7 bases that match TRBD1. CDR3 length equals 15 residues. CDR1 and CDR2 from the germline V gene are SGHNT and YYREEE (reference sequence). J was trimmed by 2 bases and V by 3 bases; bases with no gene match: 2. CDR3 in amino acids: CASSSGQTGANVLTF. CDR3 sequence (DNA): TGTGCCAGCAGCTCGGGACAGACTGGGGCCAACGTCCTGACTTTC.

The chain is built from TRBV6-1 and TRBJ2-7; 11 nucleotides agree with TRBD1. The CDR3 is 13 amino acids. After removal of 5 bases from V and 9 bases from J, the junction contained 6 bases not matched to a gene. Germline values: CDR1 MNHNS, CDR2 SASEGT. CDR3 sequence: CASSTGQGAGQYF. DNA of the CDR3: TGTGCCAGCAGTACAGGACAGGGGGCCGGGCAGTACTTC.

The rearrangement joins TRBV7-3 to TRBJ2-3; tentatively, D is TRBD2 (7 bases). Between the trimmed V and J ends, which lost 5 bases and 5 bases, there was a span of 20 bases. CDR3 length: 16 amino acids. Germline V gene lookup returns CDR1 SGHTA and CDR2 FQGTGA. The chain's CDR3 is CASSLKPRGAEDTQYF. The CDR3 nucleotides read TGTGCCAGCAGCCTAAAGCCTCGGGGGGCGGAAGATACGCAGTATTTT.

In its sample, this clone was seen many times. The CDR3 sequence: CASSWGTGQSVRTGELFF. In DNA form, the CDR3 reads TGTGCCAGCAGCTGGGGGACAGGACAAAGTGTAAGGACCGGGGAGCTGTTTTTT. This chain connects TRBV7-9 to TRBJ2-2; 8 positions agree with TRBD1. The germline V gene has CDR1 SEHNR and CDR2 FQNEAQ (reference sequence). V lost 4 bases and J lost 5; bases outside the gene matches: 15. The CDR3 runs 18 residues. The complete variable domain, with remaining parts taken from reference TRBV7-9 and TRBJ2-2, reads DTGVSQNPRHKITKRGQNVTFRCDPISEHNRLYWYRQTLGQGPEFLTYFQNEAQLEKSRLLSDRFSAERPKGSFSTLEIQRTEQGDSAMYLCASSWGTGQSVRTGELFFGEGSRLTVL.

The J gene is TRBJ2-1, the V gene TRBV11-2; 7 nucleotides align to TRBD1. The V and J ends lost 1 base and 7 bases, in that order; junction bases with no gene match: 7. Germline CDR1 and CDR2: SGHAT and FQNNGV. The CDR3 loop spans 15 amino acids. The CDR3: CASSLVQDRRNEQFF. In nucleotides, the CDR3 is TGTGCCAGCAGCTTAGTACAGGACAGGAGGAATGAGCAGTTCTTC. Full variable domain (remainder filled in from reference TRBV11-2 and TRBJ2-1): EAGVAQSPRYKIIEKRQSVAFWCNPISGHATLYWYQQILGQGPKLLIQFQNNGVVDDSQLPKDRFSAERLKGVDSTLKIQPAKLEDSAVYLCASSLVQDRRNEQFFGPGTRLTVL.

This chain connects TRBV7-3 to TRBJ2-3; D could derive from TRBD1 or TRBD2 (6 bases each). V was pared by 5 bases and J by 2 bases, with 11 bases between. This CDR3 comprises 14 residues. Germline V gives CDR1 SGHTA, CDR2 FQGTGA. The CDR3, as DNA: TGTGCCAGCAGCCCGGGGGCCTCCACAGATACGCAGTATTTT. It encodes CASSPGASTDTQYF. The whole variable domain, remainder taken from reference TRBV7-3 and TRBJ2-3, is GAGVSQTPSNKVTEKGKYVELRCDPISGHTALYWYRQSLGQGPEFLIYFQGTGAADDSGLPNDRFFAVRPEGSVSTLKIQRTERGDSAVYLCASSPGASTDTQYFGPGTRLTVL.

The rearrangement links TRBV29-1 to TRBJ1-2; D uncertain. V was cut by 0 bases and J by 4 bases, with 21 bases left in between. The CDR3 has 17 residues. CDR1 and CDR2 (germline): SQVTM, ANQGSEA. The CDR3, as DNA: TGCAGCGTTGAAGATGGGTTAGGATCGGGTGGGAGCTATGGCTACACCTTC. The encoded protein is CSVEDGLGSGGSYGYTF.

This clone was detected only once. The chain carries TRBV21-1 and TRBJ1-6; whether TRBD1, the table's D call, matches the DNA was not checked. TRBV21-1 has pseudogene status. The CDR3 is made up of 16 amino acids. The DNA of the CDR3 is TGTGCCAGCAGCAACGGGACACGGCCGAGAAATTCACCCCTCCACTTT. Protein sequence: CASSNGTRPRNSPLHF.

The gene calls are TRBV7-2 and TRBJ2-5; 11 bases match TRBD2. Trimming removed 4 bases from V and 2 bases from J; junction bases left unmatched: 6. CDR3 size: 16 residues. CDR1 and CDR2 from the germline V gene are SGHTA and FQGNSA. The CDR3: CASSSQTSGEQETQYF. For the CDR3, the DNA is TGTGCCAGCAGCTCCCAGACTAGCGGGGAACAAGAGACCCAGTACTTC.

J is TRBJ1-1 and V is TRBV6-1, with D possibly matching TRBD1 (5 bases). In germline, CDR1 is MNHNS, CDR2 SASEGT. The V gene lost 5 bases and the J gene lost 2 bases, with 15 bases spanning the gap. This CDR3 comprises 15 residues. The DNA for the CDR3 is TGTGCCAGCAGTAGACCAGGACACCCTAACACTGAAGCTTTCTTT. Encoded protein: CASSRPGHPNTEAFF.

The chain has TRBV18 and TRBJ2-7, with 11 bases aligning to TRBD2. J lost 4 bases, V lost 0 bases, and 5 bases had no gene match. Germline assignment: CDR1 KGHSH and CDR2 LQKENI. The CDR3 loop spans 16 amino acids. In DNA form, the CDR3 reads TGTGCCAGCTCACCACCGACTAGCGGGACCGTGTACGAGCAGTACTTC. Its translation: CASSPPTSGTVYEQYF.

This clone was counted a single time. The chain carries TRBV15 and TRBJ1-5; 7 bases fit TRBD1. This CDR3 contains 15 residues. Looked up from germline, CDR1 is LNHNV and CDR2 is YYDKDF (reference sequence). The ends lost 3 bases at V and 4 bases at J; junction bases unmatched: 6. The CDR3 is CATSRPGTANQPQHF. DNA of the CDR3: TGTGCCACCAGCAGGCCCGGGACAGCTAATCAGCCCCAGCATTTT.

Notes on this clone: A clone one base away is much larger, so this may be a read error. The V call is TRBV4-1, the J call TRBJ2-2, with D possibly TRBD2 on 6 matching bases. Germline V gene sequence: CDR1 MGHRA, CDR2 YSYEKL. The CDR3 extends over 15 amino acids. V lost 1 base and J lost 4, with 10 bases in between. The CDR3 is CASSQVAGTTGELFF. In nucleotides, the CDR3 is TGCGCCAGCAGCCAAGTCGCGGGAACCACCGGGGAGCTGTTTTTT.

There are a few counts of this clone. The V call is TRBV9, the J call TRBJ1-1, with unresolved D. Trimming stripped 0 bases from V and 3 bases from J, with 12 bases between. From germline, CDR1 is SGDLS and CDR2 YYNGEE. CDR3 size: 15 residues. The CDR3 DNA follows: TGTGCCAGCAGCGTAGAAGGAGGGCGGCACACTGAAGCTTTCTTT. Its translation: CASSVEGGRHTEAFF.

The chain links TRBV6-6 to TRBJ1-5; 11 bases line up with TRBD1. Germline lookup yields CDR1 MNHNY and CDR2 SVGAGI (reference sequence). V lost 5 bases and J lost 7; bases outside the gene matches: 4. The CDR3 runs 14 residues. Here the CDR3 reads CASSGQGAWQPQHF. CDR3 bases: TGTGCCAGCAGTGGACAGGGGGCTTGGCAGCCCCAGCATTTT.

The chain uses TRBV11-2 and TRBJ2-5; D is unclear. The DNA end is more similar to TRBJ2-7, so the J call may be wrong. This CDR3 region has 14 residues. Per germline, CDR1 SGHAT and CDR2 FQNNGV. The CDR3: CASSLTRTSYEQYF. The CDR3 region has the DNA TGTGCCAGCAGCTTAACGAGGACCTCCTACGAGCAGTACTTC.

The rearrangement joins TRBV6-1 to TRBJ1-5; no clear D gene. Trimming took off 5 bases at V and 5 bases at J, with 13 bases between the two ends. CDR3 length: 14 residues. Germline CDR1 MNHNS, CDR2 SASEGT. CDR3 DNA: TGTGCCAGCAGTATCGTGCGGAGAGATCAGCCCCAGCATTTT. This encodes CASSIVRRDQPQHF.

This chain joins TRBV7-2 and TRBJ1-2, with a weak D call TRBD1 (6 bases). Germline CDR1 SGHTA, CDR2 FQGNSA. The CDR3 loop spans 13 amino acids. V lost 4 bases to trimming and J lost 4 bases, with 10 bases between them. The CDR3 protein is CASSSRGPYGYTF. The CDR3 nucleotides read TGTGCCAGCAGCTCCAGGGGCCCCTATGGCTACACCTTC.

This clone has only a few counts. This CDR3 reads CASSHGTAQPQHF. CDR3 nucleotides: TGTGCCAGCAGCCACGGGACAGCTCAGCCCCAGCATTTT. The chain has TRBV11-2 and TRBJ1-5; 7 positions agree with TRBD1. CDR3 length equals 13 residues. The ends lost 5 bases at V and 6 bases at J; junction bases unmatched: 4. CDR1 and CDR2 from the germline V gene are SGHAT and FQNNGV.

CDR3 coding DNA: TGTGCCAGCAGCTTAGACCGGACGCCCCTCCACTTT. The encoded protein is CASSLDRTPLHF. This chain links TRBV7-9 with TRBJ1-6; D gene uncertain. Germline assignment: CDR1 SEHNR and CDR2 FQNEAQ (reference sequence). The germline V and J ends were trimmed by 1 base and 13 bases, with 8 bases remaining between them. The CDR3 is made up of 12 amino acids.

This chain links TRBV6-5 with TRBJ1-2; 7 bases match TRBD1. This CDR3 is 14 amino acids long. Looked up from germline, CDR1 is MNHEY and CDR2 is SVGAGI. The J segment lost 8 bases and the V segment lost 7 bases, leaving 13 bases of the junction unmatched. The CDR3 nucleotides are TGTGCCAGCACTCCGACAGGGAGGCTGGAAGGCTACACCTTC. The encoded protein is CASTPTGRLEGYTF.

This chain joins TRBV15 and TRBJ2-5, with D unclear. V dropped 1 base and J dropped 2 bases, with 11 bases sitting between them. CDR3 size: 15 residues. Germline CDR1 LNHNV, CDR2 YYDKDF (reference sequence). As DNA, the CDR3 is TGTGCCACCAGCAGAGGTGGTGGCAGTCAAGAGACCCAGTACTTC. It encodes CATSRGGGSQETQYF.

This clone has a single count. The chain's CDR3 is CAWSPGRQQPQHF. CDR3 sequence (DNA): TGTGCCTGGAGCCCAGGGAGGCAGCAGCCCCAGCATTTT. This chain connects TRBV30 to TRBJ1-5; D is possibly TRBD1 (5 bases). Looked up from germline, CDR1 is GTSNPN and CDR2 is SVGIG (reference sequence). Between the trimmed V and J ends, which lost 3 bases and 7 bases, there was a span of 13 bases. The CDR3 extends over 13 amino acids.

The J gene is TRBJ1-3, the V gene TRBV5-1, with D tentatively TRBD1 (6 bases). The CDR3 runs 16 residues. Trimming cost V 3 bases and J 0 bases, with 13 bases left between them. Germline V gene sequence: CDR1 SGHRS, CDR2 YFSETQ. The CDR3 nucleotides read TGCGCCAGCAGCTGGGGACTACAGGGCTCTGGAAACACCATATATTTT. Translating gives CASSWGLQGSGNTIYF.